The 4 T cell receptor beta chains below all came from one sample that was sequenced in a study of CD8+ T cells in alopecia areata. Isolated RNA was reverse transcribed into cDNA used as the sequencing template. Assay used: immunoSEQ multiplex PCR; TCRdb lists only in-frame clones, some missing. The table includes roughly 100,000 clones, just under 60% detected once. Treatment: oral pan-JAK inhibitor, 5-10 mg twice daily. Sequenced here: CD8+ T cells sorted from blood, sampled around week 55, from a patient treated with tofacitinib. The receptor source for this set is a human donor with alopecia areata.

V usage is TRBV2 and J usage is TRBJ2-6, with D perhaps matching TRBD1 (5 bases). Trimming stripped 9 bases from V and 2 bases from J, with 17 bases between. Germline V gene data show CDR1 as SNHLY and CDR2 as FYNNEI. The CDR3 extends over 16 amino acids. In DNA form, the CDR3 reads TGTGCCAGACGAACGGCAGGGTGGACTGGGGCCAACGTCCTGACTTTC. It is translated as CARRTAGWTGANVLTF.

The chain has TRBV13 and TRBJ2-7, with D unclear. The CDR3 totals 14 residues. The germline gives CDR1 PRHDT, CDR2 FYEKMQ (reference sequence). V was clipped by 0 bases and J by 7 bases, with 13 bases between them. CDR3 residues: CASSLGVRPPEQYF. DNA of the CDR3: TGTGCCAGCAGCTTAGGGGTCAGGCCCCCGGAGCAGTACTTC.

This chain connects TRBV13 to TRBJ2-1, with 10 nucleotides matching TRBD1. CDR1 and CDR2 from the germline V gene are PRHDT and FYEKMQ (reference sequence). This CDR3 has 14 amino acids. Trimming removed 4 bases from V and 5 bases from J; junction bases left unmatched: 2. In nucleotides, the CDR3 is TGTGCCAGCAGCTGGGGACAGGGGAACAATGAGCAGTTCTTC. Residues: CASSWGQGNNEQFF.

The V call is TRBV5-6, the J call TRBJ2-7, with a possible D match to TRBD2 (6 bases). Germline V gene lookup returns CDR1 SGHDT and CDR2 YYEEEE. Deletions cut 7 bases from V and 3 bases from J, with 17 bases between. This CDR3 is 14 amino acids long. In nucleotides, the CDR3 is TGTGCCAGCGAAGGAGGGGACGATGGCTACGAGCAGTACTTC. Residues: CASEGGDDGYEQYF.